This record covers a single T cell receptor beta chain. Its specificity is not known. This sample was taken from a study of shared clonotypes between healthy human individuals. Broader study findings: Enrolling few donors narrowed the genetic and exposure-history diversity that was represented. Tissue TCR repertoires likely differ from these blood-only repertoires. In contrast to clonotypes shared by all four donors, non-shared clonotypes had lower generation probabilities.

V was pared by 3 bases and J by 7 bases, with 8 bases of the junction left unmatched. CDR1 and CDR2 from the germline V gene are SGHRS and YFSETQ. The CDR3 totals 14 residues. Repertoires were generated with immunoSEQ multiplex PCR, while TCRdb's copy carries only in-frame clones and drops some. The sample contains approximately 2.3 million clones, roughly 93% of which appear only once. CD4+ cells underwent separation, giving CD45RA+ naive and CD45RA-negative memory subsets. Sequenced material: naive CD4+ T cells from PBMCs. Subset of the sample: CD45RA+ positively selected. This receptor was identified in a man aged 18 to 29 in good health. Some clones in this sample may be carry-over from other donors' samples. The chain employs TRBV5-1 and TRBJ2-5, with 8 bases that match TRBD2. CDR3 nucleotide sequence: TGCGCCAGCAGCTCCGCCGGGACTAGTGCGACCCAGTACTTC. It is translated as CASSSAGTSATQYF.